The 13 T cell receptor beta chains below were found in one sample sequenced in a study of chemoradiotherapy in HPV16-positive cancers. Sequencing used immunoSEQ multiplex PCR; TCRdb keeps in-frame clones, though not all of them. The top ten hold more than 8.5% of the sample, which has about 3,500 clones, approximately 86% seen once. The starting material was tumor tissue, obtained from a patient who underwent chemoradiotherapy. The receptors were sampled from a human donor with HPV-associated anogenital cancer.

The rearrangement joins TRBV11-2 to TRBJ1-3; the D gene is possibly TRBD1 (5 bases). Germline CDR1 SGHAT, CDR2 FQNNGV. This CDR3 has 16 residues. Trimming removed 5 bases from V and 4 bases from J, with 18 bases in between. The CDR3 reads CASSLYVGAAGNTIYF. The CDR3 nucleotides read TGTGCCAGCAGCCTGTATGTTGGGGCAGCCGGAAACACCATATATTTT.

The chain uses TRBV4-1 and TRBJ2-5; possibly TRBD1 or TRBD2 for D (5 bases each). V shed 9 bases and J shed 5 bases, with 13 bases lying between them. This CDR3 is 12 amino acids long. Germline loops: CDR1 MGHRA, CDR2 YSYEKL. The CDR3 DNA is TGCGCCAGTTCGGGGCTCCCTGAGACCCAGTACTTC. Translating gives CASSGLPETQYF.

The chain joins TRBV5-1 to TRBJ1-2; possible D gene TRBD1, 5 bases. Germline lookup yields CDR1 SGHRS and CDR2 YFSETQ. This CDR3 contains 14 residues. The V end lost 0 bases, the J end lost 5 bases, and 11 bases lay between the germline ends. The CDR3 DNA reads TGCGCCAGCAGCTTGGGGGGCGGCGATTATGGCTACACCTTC. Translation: CASSLGGGDYGYTF.

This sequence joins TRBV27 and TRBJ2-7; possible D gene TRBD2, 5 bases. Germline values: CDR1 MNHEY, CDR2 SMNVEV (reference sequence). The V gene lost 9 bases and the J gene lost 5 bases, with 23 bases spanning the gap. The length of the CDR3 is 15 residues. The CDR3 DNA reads TGTGCCAGTTTGTCCAATGCCCCGGGAAGGAACGAGCAGTACTTC. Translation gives CASLSNAPGRNEQYF.

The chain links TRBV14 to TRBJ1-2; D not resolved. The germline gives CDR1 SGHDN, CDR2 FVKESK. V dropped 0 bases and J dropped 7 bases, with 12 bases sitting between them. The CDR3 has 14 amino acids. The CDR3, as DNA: TGTGCCAGCAGCCAAGATCGGCAGGCGACTGGCTACACCTTC. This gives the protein CASSQDRQATGYTF.

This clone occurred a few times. This chain's CDR3 is CASVDRTGEAFF. The CDR3 nucleotides read TGTGCCAGCGTAGATAGGACAGGTGAAGCTTTCTTT. This sequence joins TRBV9 and TRBJ1-1; the match to TRBD1 covers 7 bases. The V gene's germline CDR1 is SGDLS and CDR2 YYNGEE. The J segment lost 7 bases and the V segment lost 7 bases, leaving 7 bases of the junction unmatched. This CDR3 is 12 amino acids long.

Here the CDR3 reads CASSSPGTSYEQYF. As DNA, the CDR3 is TGTGCCAGCAGTTCCCCTGGGACTTCCTACGAGCAGTACTTC. The genes are TRBV27 and TRBJ2-7; possibly TRBD2 for D (6 bases). This CDR3 is 14 amino acids long. The V gene lost 4 bases and the J gene lost 1 base, with 11 bases spanning the gap. Germline CDR1 reads MNHEY; CDR2 reads SMNVEV (reference sequence).

The CDR3 protein is CASSERGDQNQPQHF. CDR3 DNA sequence: TGTGCCAGCAGTGAACGGGGGGATCAGAATCAGCCCCAGCATTTT. V usage is TRBV6-1 and J usage is TRBJ1-5; a possible D gene is TRBD1 (5 bases). V was pared by 2 bases and J by 4 bases, with 12 bases between. Germline V CDR1 and CDR2: MNHNS, SASEGT. The CDR3 loop spans 15 amino acids.

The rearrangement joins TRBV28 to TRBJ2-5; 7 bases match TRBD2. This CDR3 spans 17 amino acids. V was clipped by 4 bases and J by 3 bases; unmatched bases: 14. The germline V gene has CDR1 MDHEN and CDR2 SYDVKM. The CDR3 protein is CASSSLARGGKKETQYF. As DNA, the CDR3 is TGTGCCAGCAGTTCCTTGGCCCGGGGAGGGAAGAAAGAGACCCAGTACTTC.

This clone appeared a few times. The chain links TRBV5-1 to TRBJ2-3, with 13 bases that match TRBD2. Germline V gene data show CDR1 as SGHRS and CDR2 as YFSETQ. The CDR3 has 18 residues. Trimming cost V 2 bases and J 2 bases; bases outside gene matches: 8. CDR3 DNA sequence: TGCGCCAGCAGCTTACAAACTAGCGGGGGGGTTTCCACAGATACGCAGTATTTT. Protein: CASSLQTSGGVSTDTQYF.

The CDR3 spells CASKVGGNEQFF. In DNA, the CDR3 is TGTGCCAGCAAGGTCGGGGGCAATGAGCAGTTCTTC. The V call is TRBV27, the J call TRBJ2-1; TRBD2 might be the D (6 bases). Trimming removed 7 bases from V and 6 bases from J, with 10 bases in between. The length of the CDR3 is 12 residues. Germline loops: CDR1 MNHEY, CDR2 SMNVEV (reference sequence).

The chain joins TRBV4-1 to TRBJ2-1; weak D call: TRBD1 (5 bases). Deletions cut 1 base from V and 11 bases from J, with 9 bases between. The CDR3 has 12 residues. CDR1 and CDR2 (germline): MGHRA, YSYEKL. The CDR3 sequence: CASSQGGAKQFF. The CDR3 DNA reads TGCGCCAGCAGCCAAGGGGGCGCGAAGCAGTTCTTC.

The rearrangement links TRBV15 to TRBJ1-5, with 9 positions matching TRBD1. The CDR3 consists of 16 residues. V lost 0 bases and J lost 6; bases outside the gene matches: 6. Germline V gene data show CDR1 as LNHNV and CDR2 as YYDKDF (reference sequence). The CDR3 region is CATSRDPTGGGQPQHF. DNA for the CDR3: TGTGCCACCAGCAGAGATCCGACAGGGGGTGGTCAGCCCCAGCATTTT.